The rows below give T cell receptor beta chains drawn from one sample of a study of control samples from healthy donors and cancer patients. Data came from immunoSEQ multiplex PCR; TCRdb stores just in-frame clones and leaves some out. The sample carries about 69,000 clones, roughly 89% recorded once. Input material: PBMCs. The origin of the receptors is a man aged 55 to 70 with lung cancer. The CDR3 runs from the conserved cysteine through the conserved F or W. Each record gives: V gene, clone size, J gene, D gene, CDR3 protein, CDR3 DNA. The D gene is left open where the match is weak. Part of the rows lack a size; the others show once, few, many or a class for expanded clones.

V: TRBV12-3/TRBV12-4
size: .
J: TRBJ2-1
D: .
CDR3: CASSLLVGHEQFF
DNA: TGTGCCAGCAGTTTATTGGTGGGCCATGAGCAGTTCTTC

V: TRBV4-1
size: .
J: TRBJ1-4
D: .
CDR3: CASSQGWANEKLFF
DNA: TGCGCCAGCAGCCAAGGATGGGCTAATGAAAAACTGTTTTTT

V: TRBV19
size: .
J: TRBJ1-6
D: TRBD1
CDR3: CASSVSAIGTGWTLHF
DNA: TGTGCCAGTAGTGTTTCCGCCATCGGGACAGGGTGGACCCTCCACTTT

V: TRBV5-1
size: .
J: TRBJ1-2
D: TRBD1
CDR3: CASSLGTGTGYGYTF
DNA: TGCGCCAGCAGCCTGGGGACAGGGACGGGCTATGGCTACACCTTC

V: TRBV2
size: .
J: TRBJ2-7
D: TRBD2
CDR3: CASRDGLAGSRQYF
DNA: TGTGCCAGCAGGGATGGACTAGCGGGGTCTCGGCAGTACTTC

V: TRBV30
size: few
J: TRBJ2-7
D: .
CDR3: CAWAKTNAYEQYF
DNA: TGTGCCTGGGCCAAGACAAATGCGTACGAGCAGTACTTC

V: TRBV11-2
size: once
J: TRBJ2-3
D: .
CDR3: CASSLVWRQTEDTQYF
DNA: TGTGCCAGCAGCTTAGTGTGGAGACAGACAGAAGATACGCAGTATTTT

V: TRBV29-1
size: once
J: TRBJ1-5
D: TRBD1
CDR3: CSVGHTGEPQHF
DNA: TGCAGCGTTGGGCATACAGGGGAGCCCCAGCATTTT

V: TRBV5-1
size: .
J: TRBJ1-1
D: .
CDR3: CASSPGSGMNTEAFF
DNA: TGCGCCAGCAGCCCCGGGTCAGGTATGAACACTGAAGCTTTCTTT

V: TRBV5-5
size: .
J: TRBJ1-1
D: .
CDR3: CASSPLTGIMNTEAFF
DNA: TGTGCCAGCAGCCCGCTTACAGGTATCATGAACACTGAAGCTTTCTTT

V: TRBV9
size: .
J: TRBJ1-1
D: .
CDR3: CASSVGRGIGAEAFF
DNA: TGTGCCAGCAGCGTAGGACGGGGGATCGGGGCTGAAGCTTTCTTT

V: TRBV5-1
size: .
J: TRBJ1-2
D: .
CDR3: CASSLDGGGSYGYTF
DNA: TGCGCCAGCAGCTTGGATGGGGGAGGAAGCTATGGCTACACCTTC

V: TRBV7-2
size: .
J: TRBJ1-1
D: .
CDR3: CASIQAPRREAFF
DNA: TGTGCCAGTATCCAAGCCCCGCGCAGGGAAGCTTTCTTT

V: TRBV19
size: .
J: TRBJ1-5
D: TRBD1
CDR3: CASRGQGENQPQHF
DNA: TGTGCCAGTAGAGGACAGGGCGAAAATCAGCCTCAGCATTTT

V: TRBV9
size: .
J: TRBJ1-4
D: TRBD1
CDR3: CASSVRDSTEKLFF
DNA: TGTGCCAGCAGCGTACGGGACAGCACCGAAAAACTGTTTTTT

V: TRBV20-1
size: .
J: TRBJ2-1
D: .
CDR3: CSASQRSYEQFF
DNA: TGCAGTGCTAGTCAGCGATCATACGAGCAGTTCTTC

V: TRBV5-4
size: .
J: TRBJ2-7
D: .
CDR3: CASSFDRSPPTYEQYF
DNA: TGTGCCAGCAGCTTTGACCGGTCTCCCCCGACTTACGAGCAGTACTTC

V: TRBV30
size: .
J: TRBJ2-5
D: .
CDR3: CAWSTNPWPGRGGKETQYF
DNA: TGTGCCTGGAGTACAAACCCCTGGCCGGGCAGGGGAGGGAAAGAGACCCAGTACTTC

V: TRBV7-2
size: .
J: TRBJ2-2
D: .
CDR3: CASSRRGGPGELFF
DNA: TGTGCCAGCAGCAGAAGGGGGGGGCCCGGGGAGCTGTTTTTT

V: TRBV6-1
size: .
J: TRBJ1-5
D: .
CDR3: CASSEGNGRPQHF
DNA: TGTGCCAGCAGTGAAGGGAACGGCCGACCCCAGCATTTT

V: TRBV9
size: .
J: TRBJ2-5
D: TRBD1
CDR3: CASSEGGQGETQYF
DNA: TGTGCCAGCAGCGAGGGGGGACAGGGAGAGACCCAGTACTTC

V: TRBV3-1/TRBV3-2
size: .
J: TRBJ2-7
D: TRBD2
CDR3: CASSRRGGPTPLWYEQYF
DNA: TGTGCCAGCAGCCGGCGGGGGGGACCTACACCCCTTTGGTACGAGCAGTACTTC

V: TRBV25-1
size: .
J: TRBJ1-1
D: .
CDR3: CASRKTGVNTEAFF
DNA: TGTGCCAGCAGAAAGACAGGAGTAAACACTGAAGCTTTCTTT

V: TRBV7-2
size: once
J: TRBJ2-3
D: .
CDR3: CASSLSLDTQYF
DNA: TGTGCCAGCAGCCTCTCTCTAGATACGCAGTATTTT

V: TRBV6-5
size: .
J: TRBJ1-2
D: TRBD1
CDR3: CASISGTASNYGYTF
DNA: TGTGCCAGCATCTCAGGGACAGCTTCTAACTATGGCTACACCTTC

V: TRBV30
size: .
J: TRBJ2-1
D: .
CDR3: CAWRAPYNEQFF
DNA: TGTGCCTGGAGGGCACCCTACAATGAGCAGTTCTTC

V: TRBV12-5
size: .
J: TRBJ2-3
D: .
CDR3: CASGLVPDGREGADTQYF
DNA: TGTGCTAGTGGTTTGGTACCAGACGGCAGGGAAGGAGCAGATACGCAGTATTTT

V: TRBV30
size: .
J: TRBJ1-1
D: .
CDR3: CAWSVMRGLLNTEAFF
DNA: TGTGCCTGGAGTGTAATGAGGGGCCTTCTGAACACTGAAGCTTTCTTT

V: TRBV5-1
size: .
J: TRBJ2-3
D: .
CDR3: CASSLAGDTQYF
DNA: TGCGCCAGCAGCTTGGCCGGAGATACGCAGTATTTT

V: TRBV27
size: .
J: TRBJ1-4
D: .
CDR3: CASSSLQGGREKLFF
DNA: TGTGCCAGCAGTTCCCTACAGGGTGGAAGAGAAAAACTGTTTTTT

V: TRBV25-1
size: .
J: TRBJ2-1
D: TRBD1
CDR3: CASNTGTGLIDEQFF
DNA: TGTGCCAGTAACACCGGGACAGGGTTAATAGATGAGCAGTTCTTC

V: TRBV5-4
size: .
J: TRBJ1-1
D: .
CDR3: CASSLLGDVSFNTEAFF
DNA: TGTGCCAGCAGCTTATTAGGGGACGTCAGCTTTAACACTGAAGCTTTCTTT

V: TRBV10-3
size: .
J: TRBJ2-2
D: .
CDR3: CAISSGEGELFF
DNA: TGTGCCATCAGCTCAGGGGAAGGGGAGCTGTTTTTT

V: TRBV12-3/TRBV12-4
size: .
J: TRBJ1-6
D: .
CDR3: CASHPGVGSPLHF
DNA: TGTGCCAGCCACCCAGGGGTCGGTTCACCCCTCCACTTT

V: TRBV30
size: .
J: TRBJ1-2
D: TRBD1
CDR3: CAWGETGTGNYGYTF
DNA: TGTGCCTGGGGGGAGACAGGGACAGGGAACTATGGCTACACCTTC

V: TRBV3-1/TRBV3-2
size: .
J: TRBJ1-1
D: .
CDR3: CASSYTLGNTEAFF
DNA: TGTGCCAGCAGCTATACATTGGGGAACACTGAAGCTTTCTTT

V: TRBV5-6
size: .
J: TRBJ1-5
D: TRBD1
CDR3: CASSVGTDLSNQPQHF
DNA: TGTGCCAGCAGCGTAGGGACAGATCTTAGCAATCAGCCCCAGCATTTT

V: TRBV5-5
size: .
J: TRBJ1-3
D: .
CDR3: CASSQIGNTIYF
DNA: TGTGCCAGCAGCCAAATCGGAAACACCATATATTTT

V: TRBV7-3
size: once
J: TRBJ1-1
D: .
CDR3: CASSFAANTEAFF
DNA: TGTGCCAGCAGCTTTGCGGCGAACACTGAAGCTTTCTTT

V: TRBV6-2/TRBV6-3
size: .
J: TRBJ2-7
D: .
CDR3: CASSYQSDKQGRYEQYF
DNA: TGTGCCAGCAGTTACCAGAGTGATAAACAGGGGAGGTACGAGCAGTACTTC

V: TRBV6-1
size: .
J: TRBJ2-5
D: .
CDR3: CASSEGPGPETQYF
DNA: TGTGCCAGCAGTGAAGGTCCGGGGCCCGAGACCCAGTACTTC

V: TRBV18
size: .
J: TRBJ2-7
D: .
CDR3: CASSPPGHGIEQYF
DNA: TGTGCCAGCTCACCACCGGGACACGGCATCGAGCAGTACTTC

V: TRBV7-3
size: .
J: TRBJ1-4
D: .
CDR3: CASSPLGTPGDSTNEKLFF
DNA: TGTGCCAGCAGCCCCCTGGGGACACCAGGGGATTCGACTAATGAAAAACTGTTTTTT

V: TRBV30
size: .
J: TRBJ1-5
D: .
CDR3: CACDRGNQPQHF
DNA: TGTGCCTGTGACCGAGGCAATCAGCCCCAGCATTTT

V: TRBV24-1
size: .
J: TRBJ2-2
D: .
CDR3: CATSEPGTANTGELFF
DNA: TGTGCCACCAGTGAGCCCGGGACGGCGAACACCGGGGAGCTGTTTTTT

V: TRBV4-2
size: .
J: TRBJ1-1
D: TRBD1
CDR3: CASSVGQGAKTGEAFF
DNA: TGTGCCAGCAGCGTCGGACAGGGGGCGAAAACGGGTGAAGCTTTCTTT

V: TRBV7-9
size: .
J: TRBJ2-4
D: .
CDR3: CASSTQGNIQYF
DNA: TGTGCCAGCAGCACACAGGGCAACATTCAGTACTTC

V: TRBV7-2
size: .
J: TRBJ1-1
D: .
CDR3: CASSLGRTVGEAFF
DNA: TGTGCCAGCAGCTTAGGGAGGACAGTGGGTGAAGCTTTCTTT

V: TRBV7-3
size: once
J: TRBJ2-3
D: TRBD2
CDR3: CASSTSGGTQYF
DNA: TGTGCCAGCAGCACCTCGGGAGGTACGCAGTATTTT

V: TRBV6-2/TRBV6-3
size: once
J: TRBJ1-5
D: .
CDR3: CASSYSRTDGQPQHF
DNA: TGTGCCAGCAGTTACTCCAGGACAGACGGTCAGCCCCAGCATTTT

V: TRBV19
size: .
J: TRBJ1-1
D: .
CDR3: CASSIRGRTEAFF
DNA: TGTGCCAGTAGTATAAGGGGTCGCACTGAAGCTTTCTTT

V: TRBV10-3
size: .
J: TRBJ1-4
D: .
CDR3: CAIGSLDEKLFF
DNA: TGTGCCATCGGTAGTTTGGACGAAAAACTGTTTTTT

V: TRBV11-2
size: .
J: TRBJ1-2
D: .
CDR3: CASSPGANYGYTF
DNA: TGTGCCAGCAGCCCGGGGGCTAACTATGGCTACACCTTC

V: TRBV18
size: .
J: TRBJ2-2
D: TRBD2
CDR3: CASSTGTSVVTGELFF
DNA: TGTGCCAGCTCAACCGGGACTAGCGTGGTCACCGGGGAGCTGTTTTTT

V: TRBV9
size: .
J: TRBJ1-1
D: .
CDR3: CASSVEGTGAEAFF
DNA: TGTGCCAGCAGCGTAGAGGGGACCGGAGCTGAAGCTTTCTTT

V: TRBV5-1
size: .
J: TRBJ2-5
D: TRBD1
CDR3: CASSLDVRGLETQYF
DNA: TGCGCCAGCAGCTTGGATGTCAGGGGGCTGGAGACCCAGTACTTC

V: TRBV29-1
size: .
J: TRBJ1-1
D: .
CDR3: CSVQLQGNTEAFF
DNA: TGCAGCGTTCAACTACAGGGGAACACTGAAGCTTTCTTT

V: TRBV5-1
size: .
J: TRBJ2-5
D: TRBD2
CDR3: CASSPEGTSGGKTQYF
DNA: TGCGCCAGCAGCCCAGAAGGGACTAGCGGGGGTAAGACCCAGTACTTC

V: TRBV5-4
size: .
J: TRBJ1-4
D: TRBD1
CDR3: CASSSPDRGNEKLFF
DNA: TGTGCCAGCAGCTCACCGGACAGGGGTAATGAAAAACTGTTTTTT

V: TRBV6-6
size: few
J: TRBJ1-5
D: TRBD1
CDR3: CASSSPGGVNQPQHF
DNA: TGTGCCAGCAGCTCCCCAGGGGGGGTTAATCAGCCCCAGCATTTT